What follows are 23 T cell receptor beta chains derived from one specimen sequenced in a study of blood T cell repertoires in COVID-19. TCRdb keeps only in-frame clones here, not all; method: immunoSEQ multiplex PCR. The profile shows 97,000 or so clones, approximately 88% of them singletons. Source material: peripheral blood. The receptor source for this set is a human donor in a cohort sampled during active COVID-19.

J is TRBJ1-1 and V is TRBV5-1; D remains unclear. The germline V and J ends were trimmed by 4 bases and 11 bases, with 18 bases remaining between them. Germline CDR1 and CDR2: SGHRS and YFSETQ. This CDR3 is built from 13 residues. CDR3 sequence reads: CASSLWEGRNAFF. CDR3 nucleotides: TGCGCCAGCAGCCTATGGGAGGGTCGGAACGCTTTCTTT.

The rearrangement joins TRBV5-1 to TRBJ1-1; D is undetermined. CDR1 and CDR2 from the germline V gene are SGHRS and YFSETQ. Between the trimmed V and J ends, which lost 0 bases and 6 bases, there was a span of 9 bases. This CDR3 contains 13 residues. Written as DNA, the CDR3 is TGCGCCAGCAGCTTGGTGGTGGCTTCTGAAGCTTTCTTT. Its translation: CASSLVVASEAFF.

V gene TRBV4-3 combines with J gene TRBJ1-2; D is unresolved. The CDR3 covers 18 residues. Germline-derived CDR1 and CDR2 are LGHNA and YSLEER. The V end lost 0 bases, the J end lost 8 bases, and 25 bases lay between the germline ends. The CDR3 DNA reads TGCGCCAGCAGCCAAGATCCCCCTCCGGAGGGCGCCGGTGAAGGCTACACCTTC. It specifies CASSQDPPPEGAGEGYTF.

The V gene is TRBV5-1, the J gene TRBJ1-2; possibly TRBD1 for D (6 bases). The V gene's germline CDR1 is SGHRS and CDR2 YFSETQ. V lost 0 bases to trimming and J lost 5 bases, with 8 bases between them. The CDR3 length is 13 residues. CDR3 in amino acids: CASSLVGQYGYTF. The CDR3 nucleotides read TGCGCCAGCAGCTTGGTCGGACAGTATGGCTACACCTTC.

This clone has just a few counts. The CDR3 region is CASSAPTQPQHF. The DNA of the CDR3 is TGTGCCAGCAGTGCGCCCACTCAGCCCCAGCATTTT. The V call is TRBV6-2 or TRBV6-3, the J call TRBJ1-5, with D hard to call. The V end was cut by 5 bases, the J end by 6 bases, with 8 bases between. Germline V lookup: CDR1 MNHEY, CDR2 SVGEGT. This CDR3 has 12 residues.

The CDR3 sequence: CASSHPRGEGYEQYF. CDR3 DNA sequence: TGCGCCAGCAGCCATCCCCGTGGGGAGGGCTACGAGCAGTACTTC. V gene TRBV4-1 combines with J gene TRBJ2-7; TRBD2 agrees at 7 bases. The CDR3 length is 15 residues. CDR1 is MGHRA and CDR2 is YSYEKL in the germline V gene. V gave up 3 bases and J gave up 3 bases; unmatched junction bases: 8.

This clone was found a few times. V is TRBV6-6 and J is TRBJ2-7; TRBD1 matches at 10 bases. Germline loops: CDR1 MNHNY, CDR2 SVGAGI (reference sequence). The ends lost 7 bases at V and 6 bases at J; junction bases unmatched: 9. The CDR3 runs 14 residues. The DNA for the CDR3 is TGTGCCAGCACCGTGAGACAGGGGGCAAGCGAGCAGTACTTC. Its translation is CASTVRQGASEQYF.

The J gene is TRBJ1-2, the V gene TRBV15; D remains ambiguous. Germline V gives CDR1 LNHNV, CDR2 YYDKDF (reference sequence). This CDR3 comprises 14 residues. Trimming shortened V by 0 bases and J by 1 base, and 6 bases separated the two germline ends. The CDR3 region has the DNA TGTGCCACCAGCAGAGACAGCGTTAACTATGGCTACACCTTC. Its protein is CATSRDSVNYGYTF.

This clone turned up a few times. This chain links TRBV9 with TRBJ1-1; D uncertain. Germline CDR1 and CDR2: SGDLS and YYNGEE. This CDR3 region has 14 residues. The V and J ends lost 4 bases and 0 bases respectively, with 10 bases between them. The CDR3 spells CASSQEYMNTEAFF. Written as DNA, the CDR3 is TGTGCCAGCAGCCAGGAATACATGAACACTGAAGCTTTCTTT.

This clone came up a few times. V usage is TRBV19 and J usage is TRBJ1-6, with unresolved D. The CDR3 runs 15 residues. Germline CDR1 is LNHDA and CDR2 is SQIVND (reference sequence). The V and J ends lost 6 bases and 3 bases respectively, with 12 bases between them. The CDR3, as DNA: TGTGCCAGTAGGCGAGACACCAGCTATAATTCACCCCTCCACTTT. Amino acids: CASRRDTSYNSPLHF.

This clone was seen only once. J is TRBJ1-1 and V is TRBV5-6; 7 positions match TRBD1. Germline loops: CDR1 SGHDT, CDR2 YYEEEE. The CDR3 is 16 amino acids. V dropped 1 base and J dropped 1; count of bases not matched to a gene: 7. The CDR3 here is CASSLYGTEANTEAFF. The DNA of the CDR3 is TGTGCCAGCAGCTTGTACGGGACAGAAGCGAACACTGAAGCTTTCTTT.

This clone was seen only a few times. This chain uses TRBV5-1 with TRBJ1-2, with D unresolved. The CDR3 is 15 amino acids. The germline CDR1 and CDR2 sequences are SGHRS and YFSETQ. Trimming cost V 0 bases and J 0 bases, with 9 bases left between them. CDR3 nucleotide sequence: TGCGCCAGCAGCTTGGATGGCCGATCTAACTATGGCTACACCTTC. It is translated as CASSLDGRSNYGYTF.

This chain joins TRBV7-8 and TRBJ1-1; TRBD1 agrees at 8 bases. Germline loops: CDR1 SGHVS, CDR2 FQNEAQ. The CDR3 totals 14 residues. The trim removed 5 bases at V and 10 bases at J, leaving 12 bases unmatched. The CDR3 reads CASSPGQGGVGAFF. The DNA for the CDR3 is TGTGCCAGCAGCCCTGGACAGGGAGGTGTGGGAGCTTTCTTT.

The chain recombines TRBV7-2 with TRBJ1-2; 7 positions match TRBD1. CDR3 size: 16 residues. V dropped 1 base and J dropped 2; count of bases not matched to a gene: 7. Germline V gives CDR1 SGHTA, CDR2 FQGNSA. The CDR3 DNA sequence: TGTGCCAGCAGCTTAGGAGGGGGCGCATCCAACTATGGCTACACCTTC. This codes for CASSLGGGASNYGYTF.

The chain has TRBV3-1 (or the pseudogene TRBV3-2) and TRBJ2-1, with 14 bases aligning to TRBD2. Losses at the gene ends were 4 bases for V and 2 bases for J; bases not matched to a gene: 1. This CDR3 region has 16 residues. Germline assignment: CDR1 LGHDT and CDR2 YNNKEL (reference sequence). The CDR3 sequence: CASSRLAGGPYNEQFF. The CDR3, as DNA: TGTGCCAGCAGCCGACTAGCGGGGGGGCCCTACAATGAGCAGTTCTTC.

J is TRBJ2-5 and V is TRBV7-8; a possible D gene is TRBD2 (5 bases). V lost 2 bases and J 1 base, leaving 8 bases between the germline ends. The CDR3 length is 14 residues. CDR1 is SGHVS, CDR2 FQNEAQ, per germline. CDR3 in amino acids: CASSLWRLQETQYF. CDR3 nucleotides: TGTGCCAGCAGCTTATGGAGGCTCCAAGAGACCCAGTACTTC.

In its sample, this clone was seen once. This chain links TRBV9 with TRBJ2-5; 9 bases are a match to TRBD1. V shed 3 bases and J 4 bases; nucleotides not matched to a gene: 10. This CDR3 spans 16 amino acids. Germline CDR1 is SGDLS and CDR2 is YYNGEE. The CDR3 DNA is TGTGCCAGCAGCGGAGGGGACAGGGAAAACTCAGAGACCCAGTACTTC. Its protein is CASSGGDRENSETQYF.

The V and J genes are TRBV19 and TRBJ2-4, with TRBD1 identical over 8 bases. Germline loops: CDR1 LNHDA, CDR2 SQIVND (reference sequence). This CDR3 is built from 16 residues. With V trimmed by 7 bases and J by 3 bases, 11 bases remained unmatched. The CDR3 bases are TGTGCCAGTACCGAAACCGTTGGGACAGGCAAAAACATTCAGTACTTC. It is translated as CASTETVGTGKNIQYF.

The chain joins TRBV7-6 to TRBJ2-1, with 8 bases identical to TRBD2. Germline V gene data show CDR1 as SGHVS and CDR2 as FNYEAQ. V shed 4 bases and J 9 bases; nucleotides not matched to a gene: 11. CDR3 length equals 15 residues. CDR3 nucleotides: TGTGCCAGCAGCTCGCAAGCCGGGACTAGAGCTGAGCAGTTCTTC. Protein: CASSSQAGTRAEQFF.

The chain carries TRBV18 and TRBJ1-5, with D unresolved. The length of the CDR3 is 18 residues. Germline V gene data show CDR1 as KGHSH and CDR2 as LQKENI. V was clipped by 2 bases and J by 0 bases, with 17 bases between them. CDR3 sequence (DNA): TGTGCCAGCTCACCAACACAGCACGAACGGTATAGCAATCAGCCCCAGCATTTT. This encodes CASSPTQHERYSNQPQHF.

A word on this clone: The sample carries other DNA sequences with the same CDR3. The chain couples TRBV4-1 to TRBJ2-2, with 9 bases aligning to TRBD2. V gave up 1 base and J gave up 7 bases; unmatched junction bases: 10. Germline values: CDR1 MGHRA, CDR2 YSYEKL. The CDR3 runs 17 residues. CDR3 residues: CASSQVGRGGYGGELFF. The CDR3 region has the DNA TGCGCCAGCAGCCAAGTAGGGCGGGGGGGCTATGGCGGGGAGCTGTTTTTT.

The CDR3 nucleotides are TGCGCCAGCAGCCCGAGGTCCTACAATGAGCAGTTCTTC. Protein: CASSPRSYNEQFF. The J gene is TRBJ2-1, the V gene TRBV5-1, with unresolved D. Per the germline V gene, CDR1 is SGHRS and CDR2 is YFSETQ. Trimming took off 4 bases at V and 1 base at J, with 6 bases between the two ends. This CDR3 has 13 residues.

The J gene is TRBJ1-2, the V gene TRBV7-6, with 9 bases that match TRBD1. The CDR3 contains 15 residues. CDR1 SGHVS and CDR2 FNYEAQ come from the germline V gene. The junction had 9 bases not matched to a gene; V was cut back by 4 bases and J by 6 bases. The CDR3 coding sequence is TGTGCCAGCAGCTCTCGTTACAGGGGGCAAGATGGCTACACCTTC. Translated, it gives CASSSRYRGQDGYTF.